This T cell receptor (beta chain) was captured in a study of shared clonotypes between healthy human individuals (dated by TCRdb to about 2020). General notes on the study: The cohort comprised a couple of women and three men aged 18 to 49 years. For each donor, CD4 naive and CD4 memory were each given three plates, CD8 naive was given two plates, and CD8 memory was given one plate. To estimate repertoire size and how much clonotypes are shared between individuals, the study performed deep sequencing of blood TCR repertoires from five healthy adults. Different laboratories and diverse techniques were used to prepare libraries and sequence TCR repertoires, to increase sequencing depth and limit assay-specific biases. Each donor's leukapheresis produced roughly between about 0.9 and 9.5 billion PBMCs. General conclusions and limits of the study: Higher generation probabilities were observed for clonotypes shared by all four sorted-subset donors than for non-shared clonotypes. Naive subsets generally had larger estimated clonotype richness than memory subsets. Sharing across a handful of donors was observed for 4.5% to 6.5% of naive CD4, less than 4% of naive CD8, 2% to 2.5% of memory CD4, and around 0.44% of memory CD8 clonotypes. Based on pairwise subsampling, the degree of clonotype sharing among donors was expected to be affected by sequencing depth. Sampling was restricted to blood, and TCR repertoires in tissues likely differ from the TCR repertoires found in blood. The small number of donors limited the genetic and exposure-history diversity represented. Rarefaction of sorted-subset datasets indicated incomplete sequencing despite the large sequencing depth.

Donors were healthy HIV-negative adults with no recently reported acute infections or vaccinations. All donors were Caucasian adults living in Nashville, Tennessee, USA. CD4+ T cells were enriched by magnetic negative selection; naive cells were then positively selected on CD45RA, and the negative fraction formed the memory subset. Blood was obtained by leukapheresis, after which PBMCs were separated by Ficoll-Histopaque density gradient centrifugation and cryopreserved in liquid nitrogen vapor phase. Analytical flow cytometry was used to check the purity and quantity of every magnetically sorted T cell population. Genomic DNA was isolated from every sorted fraction and measured by UV absorbance on a Nanodrop 2000c. Using the deep immunoSEQ assay, multiplex PCR amplified TCR CDR3 regions from genomic DNA. For each cell subset, the extracted genomic DNA was distributed evenly across all wells of several immunoSEQ 96-well plates, and each plate served as one replicate. Each replicate PCR for sorted subsets received about 180 ng genomic DNA, equal to roughly 33,000 T cell genomes. Purified libraries were quantified with a Qubit 3.0 fluorometer, sized on a Bioanalyzer 2100, and re-quantified with the KAPA Library Quantification kit. Each immunoSEQ 96-well plate was sequenced on its own single-read 150-cycle Illumina NextSeq 550 flow cell. Per the authors' processing: Because only junctional sequences without quality scores were contained in the immunoSEQ output, filtering matching that applied to full-length reads could not be performed. To assign V/J genes and CDR3, sequences were annotated using PyIR, a Python wrapper for IgBLAST v1.9, with IMGT germline references. Reads were removed for weak V/J assignments (E-value above 1e-6), missing CDR3, stop codons, out-of-frame junctions, or ambiguous translated residues. V3J clonotypes were defined as sequences sharing the same inferred V gene, J gene, and CDR3 amino acid sequence. To compute the percentage overlap between repertoires, the number of shared unique clonotypes was divided by the size of the smaller repertoire. Three approaches were used to assess repertoire richness: RTK rarefaction, the Chao1 estimator, and Recon v2.1 estimates of unobserved clonotypes. Generation probabilities were computed with OLGA for all TCRbeta clonotypes obtained by the gDNA method from four donors. What TCRdb holds here is the immuneACCESS table cut down to in-frame rearrangements. Part of the clones is not present; checked against another copy, under half of the missing clones reflect an unresolved V gene, and the others are unexplained. V and J calls and clone size come straight from that table; D and trimming were deduced from the DNA. The sample records 500,000 or so clones, about 96% of which are singletons. About 0.06% of the sample rests with the top ten.

In regard to this clone: The antigen it binds to is not known. No much larger clone is present one base from it, and per-base qualities are unavailable.

The CDR1 and CDR2 encoded by the germline V gene (reference sequence) are LNHDA and SQIVND. The CDR3 sequence holds 15 residues, the cysteine and phenylalanine included. CDR3 DNA only is kept here, 45 bases in frame from base 1. Germline trimming amounts to 6 bases on V and 2 bases on J, with 7 as the count of junction bases outside the gene matches. The source material was naive CD4+ T cells sorted from blood. In light of the paper, this sample's cell subset or site label describes: CD45RA+ positively selected. The chain is made from TRBV19 and TRBJ2-7; TRBD2 fits 10 bases in the junction. This TCR was sampled from a young woman in good health. At the DNA level, the sequence is TGTGCCAGTAGCACAGGACTAGCGGTTACCTACGAGCAGTACTTC. This codes for CASSTGLAVTYEQYF.